A selection of T cell receptor beta chains follows, all from one sample in a study of CD8+ T cells in alopecia areata. The method was immunoSEQ multiplex PCR; TCRdb's version includes in-frame clones alone and lacks a portion of them. The table has 93,000 or so clones, approximately 52% seen once. Sample: CD4+ T cells sorted from blood. The receptors shown here come from a human donor in good health. Each CDR3 is given with its conserved first and last residue. Each record gives: clone size, J gene, V gene, D gene, CDR3 DNA, CDR3 protein. A D gene is named only where the DNA matches it firmly. A row's size may be missing; if present it is once, few, many or a size class.

size: NA; J: TRBJ2-3; V: TRBV5-4; D: NA; DNA: TGTGCCAGCAGCCCTATACAGATGCCAGATACGCAGTATTTT; CDR3: CASSPIQMPDTQYF
size: NA; J: TRBJ1-2; V: TRBV28; D: NA; DNA: TGTGCCAGCACCTTGGGACACCTCGCGGGGGGCTACACCTTC; CDR3: CASTLGHLAGGYTF
size: NA; J: TRBJ1-6; V: TRBV2; D: NA; DNA: TGTGCCAGCAAGACGCCTAGTAGGGATAATTCACCCCTCCACTTT; CDR3: CASKTPSRDNSPLHF
size: many; J: TRBJ2-1; V: TRBV7-2; D: NA; DNA: TGTGCCAGCAGCTTAGCCCAGGGAGGTTTTGAGCAGTTCTTC; CDR3: CASSLAQGGFEQFF
size: NA; J: TRBJ2-5; V: TRBV29-1; D: NA; DNA: TGCAGCGCCCAGACGGGGCAGGGGCTAGAGACCCAGTACTTC; CDR3: CSAQTGQGLETQYF
size: once; J: TRBJ2-7; V: TRBV2; D: NA; DNA: TGTGCCAGCAGTGAAGTCGGGGTCTACGAGCAGTACTTC; CDR3: CASSEVGVYEQYF
size: NA; J: TRBJ1-1; V: TRBV30; D: NA; DNA: TGTGCCTGGAGTGGTCGCGGCACAGGAACTTTT; CDR3: CAWSGRGTGTF
size: few; J: TRBJ1-1; V: TRBV7-9; D: NA; DNA: TGTGCCAGCAGCTTAGGACCAGGCATTAACACTGAAGCTTTCTTT; CDR3: CASSLGPGINTEAFF
size: NA; J: TRBJ1-1; V: TRBV30; D: TRBD1; DNA: TGTGCCTCACCACGACAGGGATTGGACACTGAAGCTTTCTTT; CDR3: CASPRQGLDTEAFF
size: NA; J: TRBJ2-3; V: TRBV7-2; D: TRBD1; DNA: TGTGCCAGCAGCACGTTCCCCCGACAGGGGGTATCAGATACGCAGTATTTT; CDR3: CASSTFPRQGVSDTQYF
size: NA; J: TRBJ2-7; V: TRBV29-1; D: NA; DNA: TGCAGCGTTGAGCGGCAGGGTAGCTCCTACGAGCAGTACTTC; CDR3: CSVERQGSSYEQYF
size: NA; J: TRBJ2-3; V: TRBV28; D: NA; DNA: TGTGCCAGCACTCAACTTCGGGGTGGCACAGATACGCAGTATTTT; CDR3: CASTQLRGGTDTQYF
size: once; J: TRBJ2-2; V: TRBV29-1; D: NA; DNA: TGCAGCGTTGAAGATCAAGGGCTACGTGGGGAGCTGTTTTTT; CDR3: CSVEDQGLRGELFF
size: NA; J: TRBJ1-2; V: TRBV11-2; D: TRBD1; DNA: TGTGCCAGCAGCCAGCGGGACAGGGACAATGGCTACACCTTC; CDR3: CASSQRDRDNGYTF